Included here is one T cell receptor beta chain sequence, with context. Antigen: not known. The record originates from a study of Graves' ophthalmopathy and Graves' hyperthyroidism. The overall study: No treatment had been given when peripheral blood was collected at initial diagnosis. Study-wide findings and caveats: Ophthalmopathy and stable hyperthyroidism were discriminated by a 13-signature model, with over 85% sensitivity and about 82% specificity.

RNA transcripts were the template, and TCR beta CDR3 regions were amplified from them. HTBI primers served in a first-round RT-PCR, which a second-round multiplex PCR followed. MiXCR was run by TCRdb on the multiplex PCR reads, yielding one entry per CDR3 protein. The top ten clones hold about 8.2% of a sample with about 210,000 distinct CDR3 sequences, around 30% of them seen once. Enrollment excluded any patients with other autoimmune diseases, uncontrolled infections, pregnancy or lactation. As the starting material, more than 8 ml of fresh peripheral blood yielded the PBMCs. Source material: peripheral blood. The receptor was derived from a man aged 50 or older with Graves' ophthalmopathy.

CDR3 nucleotide sequence: TGTGCCAGCAGGAAAGGACTAGCGGCATACGAGCAGTACTTC. This sequence encodes CASRKGLAAYEQYF. The gene calls are TRBV6-1 and TRBJ2-7; TRBD2 matches at 10 bases. The V and J ends lost 6 bases and 4 bases, in that order; junction bases with no gene match: 6. The germline CDR1 and CDR2 sequences are MNHNS and SASEGT. The CDR3 totals 14 residues.